This entry lists 29 T cell receptor beta chains sequenced from one sample in a study of CD8 T cells in Susac syndrome. About 0.45 to 1 ug RNA was reverse transcribed with random hexamers. Using its own MiXCR run on the immunoSEQ multiplex PCR reads, TCRdb lists one record per CDR3 protein. Counted here are some 260,000 distinct CDR3 sequences, approximately 84% occurring once; the ten biggest clones make up about 0.11%. What was sequenced was CD8+ T cells from PBMCs. The receptors originated from a human donor with multiple sclerosis.

The gene calls are TRBV7-6 and TRBJ2-1; D may be TRBD2 (6 bases). V lost 5 bases and J lost 6, with 11 bases in between. Germline CDR1 reads SGHVS; CDR2 reads FNYEAQ. This CDR3 contains 13 residues. CDR3 region: CASSPLATNEQFF. The CDR3 nucleotides are TGTGCCAGCAGCCCCCTAGCGACCAATGAGCAGTTCTTC. Filled out from reference TRBV7-6 and TRBJ2-1, the complete variable domain reads GAGVSQSPRYKVTKRGQDVALRCDPISGHVSLYWYRQALGQGPEFLTYFNYEAQQDKSGLPNDRFSAERPEGSISTLTIQRTEQRDSAMYRCASSPLATNEQFFGPGTRLTVL.

The genes are TRBV7-9 and TRBJ1-1; D is unclear. Germline V gene data show CDR1 as SEHNR and CDR2 as FQNEAQ (reference sequence). Trimming cost V 5 bases and J 1 base, with 8 bases left between them. The CDR3 is made up of 13 amino acids. CDR3 nucleotides: TGTGCCAGCAGCCCGGATCCGAACACTGAAGCTTTCTTT. Residues: CASSPDPNTEAFF.

The chain joins TRBV6-1 to TRBJ2-1, with D possibly TRBD2 on 6 matching bases. CDR1 is MNHNS, CDR2 SASEGT, per germline. This CDR3 region has 15 residues. Trimming removed 6 bases at V and 4 bases at J, with 16 bases between. This CDR3 reads CASSPEGQRYNEQFF. The CDR3 DNA reads TGTGCCAGCAGCCCGGAGGGCCAGCGGTACAATGAGCAGTTCTTC.

The V and J genes are TRBV29-1 and TRBJ2-1; TRBD2 agrees at 8 bases. From germline, CDR1 is SQVTM and CDR2 ANQGSEA. Trimming at V came to 1 base and at J to 0 bases, leaving 5 bases not matched to a gene. CDR3 length: 16 amino acids. The CDR3 DNA sequence: TGCAGCGTTGAAGGCTTAGCGGGGAGCTCCTACAATGAGCAGTTCTTC. As protein: CSVEGLAGSSYNEQFF.

This clonotype was observed once. V and J are TRBV10-3 and TRBJ2-7; 12 positions match TRBD2. The CDR3 contains 15 residues. Trimming cost V 7 bases and J 5 bases; bases outside gene matches: 9. CDR1 is ENHRY and CDR2 is SYGVKD in the germline V gene. Written as DNA, the CDR3 is TGTGCCATCACCCCGACTAGCGGGAGAAGGGACGAGCAGTACTTC. Translation gives CAITPTSGRRDEQYF.

The chain combines TRBV9 with TRBJ1-2; TRBD1 might be the D (5 bases). V was shortened by 4 bases and J by 2 bases, with 18 bases between the two germline ends. The CDR3 sequence is 16 residues long. The germline V gene has CDR1 SGDLS and CDR2 YYNGEE. DNA for the CDR3: TGTGCCAGCAGCCCAAAGGTGGGGACCCTGAACTATGGCTACACCTTC. Residues: CASSPKVGTLNYGYTF.

V gene TRBV27 combines with J gene TRBJ2-2; D gene ambiguous. The CDR3 runs 14 residues. Germline CDR1 and CDR2: MNHEY and SMNVEV (reference sequence). The V end was cut by 5 bases, the J end by 0 bases, with 7 bases between. The CDR3 DNA reads TGTGCCAGCAGTCCTGGTTCGAACACCGGGGAGCTGTTTTTT. It codes for CASSPGSNTGELFF.

This rearrangement joins TRBV7-9 to TRBJ2-1; TRBD2 aligns across 15 bases. The CDR3 runs to 17 residues. Germline loops: CDR1 SEHNR, CDR2 FQNEAQ (reference sequence). V lost 5 bases, J lost 8 bases, and 10 bases stayed unmatched. The CDR3 is CASSRTGTSGRKDEQFF. Here the CDR3 DNA reads TGTGCCAGCAGCAGAACCGGGACTAGCGGGAGGAAGGATGAGCAGTTCTTC.

V and J are TRBV6-5 and TRBJ1-1; D uncertain. Looked up from germline, CDR1 is MNHEY and CDR2 is SVGAGI. This CDR3 region has 14 residues. Between the trimmed V and J ends, which lost 0 bases and 5 bases, there was a span of 10 bases. This CDR3 is CASSYSIAGTEAFF. The CDR3 region has the DNA TGTGCCAGCAGTTACTCGATCGCGGGGACTGAAGCTTTCTTT.

This sequence joins TRBV27 and TRBJ1-2; a possible D gene is TRBD1 (5 bases). Germline CDR1 and CDR2: MNHEY and SMNVEV (reference sequence). This CDR3 contains 15 residues. V lost 5 bases, J lost 3 bases, and 16 bases lay in between. The CDR3 sequence is CASSPRTRGDYGYTF. The CDR3 DNA reads TGTGCCAGCAGTCCCAGGACACGGGGCGACTATGGCTACACCTTC.

The V and J genes are TRBV28 and TRBJ2-7; 7 bases line up with TRBD1. The CDR3 sequence is 13 residues long. CDR1 is MDHEN, CDR2 SYDVKM, per germline. Trimming at V came to 2 bases and at J to 5 bases, leaving 3 bases not matched to a gene. The CDR3 region is CASSLRTGNEQYF. CDR3 sequence (DNA): TGTGCCAGCAGTTTACGGACAGGAAACGAGCAGTACTTC.

A single count supports this clonotype. The genes are TRBV19 and TRBJ2-3; maybe TRBD1 (5 bases). The V end lost 3 bases, the J end lost 2 bases, and 12 bases lay between the germline ends. Germline CDR1 reads LNHDA; CDR2 reads SQIVND (reference sequence). This CDR3 is 15 amino acids long. The CDR3 coding sequence is TGTGCCAGTAGTATCGGCCAGGGCTACACAGATACGCAGTATTTT. Residues: CASSIGQGYTDTQYF. Full variable domain (outside the CDR3, taken from reference TRBV19 and TRBJ2-3): DGGITQSPKYLFRKEGQNVTLSCEQNLNHDAMYWYRQDPGQGLRLIYYSQIVNDFQKGDIAEGYSVSREKKESFPLTVTSAQKNPTAFYLCASSIGQGYTDTQYFGPGTRLTVL.

The chain couples TRBV7-9 to TRBJ2-2; 10 positions agree with TRBD2. The length of the CDR3 is 15 residues. Per germline, CDR1 SEHNR and CDR2 FQNEAQ (reference sequence). V lost 6 bases to trimming and J lost 3 bases; unmatched junction nucleotides: 4. CDR3 loop: CASRKREGDTGELFF. For the CDR3, the DNA is TGTGCCAGCAGAAAGCGGGAGGGTGACACCGGGGAGCTGTTTTTT.

This chain links TRBV6-1 with TRBJ2-7; D not certain. CDR3 length: 12 amino acids. Trimming shortened V by 3 bases and J by 3 bases, and 6 bases separated the two germline ends. CDR1 MNHNS and CDR2 SASEGT come from the germline V gene. CDR3 in DNA: TGTGCCAGCAGTGATAGTGGCTACGAGCAGTACTTC. Translating gives CASSDSGYEQYF.

The chain is built from TRBV20-1 and TRBJ2-2; no firm D call. Trimming cost V 3 bases and J 0 bases, with 5 bases left between them. This CDR3 has 13 amino acids. Germline CDR1 reads DFQATT; CDR2 reads SNEGSKA (reference sequence). This CDR3 reads CSASGSNTGELFF. For the CDR3, the DNA is TGCAGTGCTAGCGGGTCGAACACCGGGGAGCTGTTTTTT.

This clonotype was seen a single time. The chain couples TRBV30 to TRBJ2-5, with 9 positions matching TRBD2. Germline V gene sequence: CDR1 GTSNPN, CDR2 SVGIG (reference sequence). The V segment lost 5 bases and the J segment 2 bases; nucleotides outside the gene matches: 12. This CDR3 comprises 16 residues. CDR3 loop: CAWSMGLAFLQETQYF. For the CDR3, the DNA is TGTGCCTGGTCCATGGGACTAGCCTTCCTACAAGAGACCCAGTACTTC.

The chain recombines TRBV12-3 or TRBV12-4 with TRBJ2-7; no definite D call. This CDR3 spans 12 amino acids. V was clipped by 4 bases and J by 9 bases, with 13 bases between them. The CDR3 reads CASSWTLRWQYF. The DNA of the CDR3 is TGTGCCAGCAGTTGGACCCTACGGTGGCAGTACTTC.

The V and J genes are TRBV7-9 and TRBJ2-3, with D possibly matching TRBD2 (6 bases). This CDR3 region has 14 residues. V lost 1 base to trimming and J lost 7 bases, with 12 bases between them. Germline CDR1 is SEHNR and CDR2 is FQNEAQ (reference sequence). The CDR3 region has the DNA TGTGCCAGCAGCTTAGTTGGCGGGGTTAATACGCAGTATTTT. Translation gives CASSLVGGVNTQYF.

This clonotype showed up just once. The chain employs TRBV4-1 and TRBJ2-1; 15 nucleotides line up with TRBD2. CDR1 and CDR2 from the germline V gene are MGHRA and YSYEKL. V was clipped by 3 bases and J by 8 bases; unmatched bases: 5. The CDR3 runs to 16 residues. CDR3 sequence reads: CASSQIGTSGRHEQFF. The DNA for the CDR3 is TGCGCCAGCAGCCAGATCGGGACTAGCGGGAGGCATGAGCAGTTCTTC.

This chain links TRBV27 with TRBJ2-1, with a weak D call TRBD2 (6 bases). Germline lookup yields CDR1 MNHEY and CDR2 SMNVEV (reference sequence). The CDR3 runs to 15 residues. The V and J ends lost 6 bases and 0 bases respectively, with 12 bases between them. In nucleotides, the CDR3 is TGTGCCAGCAGGGATGGGGGACTCTCCTACAATGAGCAGTTCTTC. It is translated as CASRDGGLSYNEQFF.

The rearrangement uses TRBV27 and TRBJ2-7; 8 bases match TRBD1. The CDR3 runs to 14 residues. The V gene end was trimmed by 4 bases and the J gene end by 3 bases; junction bases not matched to a gene: 5. Germline loops: CDR1 MNHEY, CDR2 SMNVEV (reference sequence). CDR3 loop: CASSSGGAVYEQYF. The CDR3 DNA reads as TGTGCCAGCAGTTCAGGGGGCGCGGTCTACGAGCAGTACTTC.

This chain uses TRBV5-5 with TRBJ2-7; 8 bases map to TRBD2. Germline assignment: CDR1 SGHKS and CDR2 YYEKEE (reference sequence). Trimming removed 3 bases from V and 3 bases from J; junction bases left unmatched: 14. The CDR3 is 17 amino acids. CDR3 DNA: TGTGCCAGCAGCTACTCACCGGGACTAGACGGACGCTACGAGCAGTACTTC. Its translation is CASSYSPGLDGRYEQYF. Combining the CDR3 with reference TRBV5-5 and TRBJ2-7 gives the whole variable domain DAGVTQSPTHLIKTRGQQVTLRCSPISGHKSVSWYQQVLGQGPQFIFQYYEKEERGRGNFPDRFSARQFPNYSSELNVNALLLGDSALYLCASSYSPGLDGRYEQYFGPGTRLTVT.

The V gene is TRBV27, the J gene TRBJ1-6, with 9 bases identical to TRBD1. The germline V gene encodes CDR1 MNHEY and CDR2 SMNVEV (reference sequence). V was clipped by 5 bases and J by 7 bases; unmatched bases: 6. The CDR3 has 15 residues. The CDR3 loop is CASSLGTGPNSPLHF. The CDR3 nucleotides read TGTGCCAGCAGTCTAGGGACAGGGCCCAATTCACCCCTCCACTTT.

This rearrangement joins TRBV11-1 to TRBJ2-6, with 9 bases lining up with TRBD1. Unmatched junction bases numbered 13, after V lost 4 bases and J lost 0 bases. This CDR3 region has 20 residues. Germline assignment: CDR1 SGHAT and CDR2 FQDESV (reference sequence). CDR3 DNA sequence: TGTGCCAGCAGCTCCAATGGGGGCGAGACAGGGGGCTCTGGGGCCAACGTCCTGACTTTC. Translation: CASSSNGGETGGSGANVLTF.

V and J are TRBV24-1 and TRBJ2-3; D is possibly TRBD1 (5 bases). The CDR3 consists of 14 residues. Trimming pared 8 bases from V and 5 bases from J, leaving 16 bases between. Germline V gene data show CDR1 as KGHDR and CDR2 as SFDVKD. Here the CDR3 DNA reads TGTGCCACCACTCGGAGACAGCCCGTAGATACGCAGTATTTT. It yields the protein CATTRRQPVDTQYF.

This clonotype was observed a handful of times. The chain recombines TRBV5-6 with TRBJ2-7, with 7 bases fitting TRBD2. From germline, CDR1 is SGHDT and CDR2 YYEEEE. The length of the CDR3 is 16 residues. V gave up 3 bases and J gave up 2 bases; unmatched junction bases: 11. Here the CDR3 reads CASSYDRGDFAYEQYF. Here the CDR3 DNA reads TGTGCCAGCAGCTATGACCGGGGGGACTTTGCCTACGAGCAGTACTTC.

This clonotype was seen more than once but under ten times. The V call is TRBV2, the J call TRBJ2-3; maybe TRBD2 (6 bases). Per the germline V gene, CDR1 is SNHLY and CDR2 is FYNNEI. V gave up 5 bases and J gave up 3 bases, with 12 bases separating them. CDR3 length equals 14 residues. The CDR3 loop reads CASSSGTGTDTQYF. The DNA of the CDR3 is TGTGCCAGCAGTTCCGGGACTGGGACAGATACGCAGTATTTT.

The rearrangement joins TRBV9 to TRBJ2-7, with a weak D call TRBD1 (6 bases). CDR1 is SGDLS, CDR2 YYNGEE, per germline. The V end was cut by 0 bases, the J end by 7 bases, with 14 bases between. The CDR3 covers 14 residues. The CDR3 here is CASSVEGTQLEQYF. CDR3 in DNA: TGTGCCAGCAGCGTAGAAGGGACACAGTTGGAGCAGTACTTC.

The chain couples TRBV3-1 to TRBJ2-7; possibly TRBD2 for D (6 bases). The V and J ends lost 3 bases and 0 bases respectively, with 18 bases between them. CDR3 length equals 17 residues. Germline V CDR1 and CDR2: LGHDT, YNNKEL (reference sequence). The CDR3 nucleotides are TGTGCCAGCAGCCACCACCGGGCGGGACTTAGCTCCTACGAGCAGTACTTC. Encoded protein: CASSHHRAGLSSYEQYF.